These 26 T cell receptor beta chains were all obtained from the same sample, sequenced in a study of T cells in Graves' hyperthyroidism and ophthalmopathy. Amplification of TCR beta CDR3 regions used RNA as the template. Initially, a first-round RT-PCR of the TCR CDR3 employed the HTBI primer set. TCRdb called the multiplex PCR reads again in MiXCR, with one record for every CDR3 protein. The sample holds roughly 380,000 distinct CDR3 sequences, around 18% seen once. The specimen was blood. The receptor source for this set is a woman aged 40 to 55 with Graves' ophthalmopathy.

This clonotype was counted at least ten times. The gene calls are TRBV11-2 and TRBJ1-5; D is ambiguous. The CDR3 totals 17 residues. V shed 4 bases and J shed 2 bases, with 18 bases lying between them. The germline CDR1 and CDR2 sequences are SGHAT and FQNNGV. Here the CDR3 reads CASSSLLGWACNQPQHF. CDR3 sequence (DNA): TGTGCCAGCAGCTCCCTTCTGGGCTGGGCATGCAATCAGCCCCAGCATTTT.

The V and J genes are TRBV12-3 or TRBV12-4 and TRBJ2-7, with no clear D. TRBJ2-1 matches the DNA end more closely, so the J call is doubtful. The CDR3 loop spans 11 amino acids. CDR3: CAISYRYEQFF. DNA for the CDR3: TGTGCCATCAGCTATAGGTACGAGCAGTTCTTC.

This clonotype was found many times. This sequence joins TRBV6-1 and TRBJ1-1; D unclear. V lost 7 bases and J lost 4, with 13 bases in between. The germline V gene encodes CDR1 MNHNS and CDR2 SASEGT. CDR3 size: 13 residues. CDR3 in amino acids: CASTPGGFTEAFF. The CDR3 bases are TGTGCCAGCACCCCCGGCGGATTCACTGAAGCTTTCTTT.

At least ten counts were recorded for this clonotype. The chain is built from TRBV5-1 and TRBJ2-5; a weak D match, TRBD2 (5 bases). CDR1 is SGHRS, CDR2 YFSETQ, per germline. This CDR3 spans 14 amino acids. Trimming cost V 0 bases and J 5 bases, with 11 bases left between them. In DNA, the CDR3 is TGCGCCAGCAGCTTGGACGGGGAAGTTGAGACCCAGTACTTC. It codes for CASSLDGEVETQYF.

At least ten counts were recorded for this clonotype. The gene calls are TRBV6-4 and TRBJ2-6; D ambiguous. The CDR3 sequence is 14 residues long. Germline values: CDR1 MRHNA, CDR2 SNTAGT. V was trimmed by 4 bases and J by 1 base, leaving 5 bases between them. The CDR3 region has the DNA TGTGCCAGCAGTGTCGGGTCTGGGGCCAACGTCCTGACTTTC. It translates to CASSVGSGANVLTF.

Many counts were recorded for this clonotype. The CDR3 DNA sequence: TGTGCCTGGAGTGATGGGCGTTACGAGCAGTACTTC. Protein product: CAWSDGRYEQYF. This chain joins TRBV30 and TRBJ2-7; no definite D call. Germline values: CDR1 GTSNPN, CDR2 SVGIG (reference sequence). The V and J ends lost 1 base and 4 bases respectively, with 8 bases between them. The CDR3 is 12 amino acids.

V usage is TRBV7-3 and J usage is TRBJ1-3; possibly TRBD1 for D (6 bases). The germline gives CDR1 SGHTA, CDR2 FQGTGA. Trimming removed 5 bases from V and 0 bases from J, with 14 bases in between. This CDR3 comprises 16 residues. Here the CDR3 DNA reads TGTGCCAGCAGCCAAGGGGGTCCCCACTCTGGAAACACCATATATTTT. Protein sequence: CASSQGGPHSGNTIYF. The full variable domain, with the rest looked up from reference TRBV7-3 and TRBJ1-3, is GAGVSQTPSNKVTEKGKYVELRCDPISGHTALYWYRQSLGQGPEFLIYFQGTGAADDSGLPNDRFFAVRPEGSVSTLKIQRTERGDSAVYLCASSQGGPHSGNTIYFGEGSWLTVV.

This clonotype was seen repeatedly, ten times or more. The V gene is TRBV27, the J gene TRBJ1-1; D possibly corresponds to TRBD1 (5 bases). The CDR3 totals 14 residues. Germline loops: CDR1 MNHEY, CDR2 SMNVEV (reference sequence). With 5 bases removed from V and 7 bases from J, the gap between germline ends came to 17 bases. The CDR3 spells CASSLSIGVGEAFF. Written as DNA, the CDR3 is TGTGCCAGCAGTCTAAGTATAGGGGTGGGTGAAGCTTTCTTT.

This clonotype was observed many times. The chain employs TRBV11-2 and TRBJ2-5, with D possibly being TRBD2 (6 bases). There are 14 residues in the CDR3. CDR1 is SGHAT and CDR2 is FQNNGV in the germline V gene. V lost 5 bases to trimming and J lost 3 bases, with 13 bases between them. The CDR3 bases are TGTGCCAGCAGCCTGGGACTGATTAAAGAGACCCAGTACTTC. This gives the protein CASSLGLIKETQYF.

Ten or more counts support this clonotype. V and J are TRBV9 and TRBJ2-5; TRBD2 agrees at 9 bases. V lost 4 bases, J lost 7 bases, and 11 bases stayed unmatched. Germline V lookup: CDR1 SGDLS, CDR2 YYNGEE. CDR3 length: 15 amino acids. The CDR3 spells CASSPGLGSGGTQYF. The CDR3 coding sequence is TGTGCCAGCAGCCCAGGGCTCGGTAGCGGGGGGACCCAGTACTTC.

The chain has TRBV6-1 and TRBJ2-7; possibly TRBD2 for D (6 bases). The CDR3 has 14 residues. V was shortened by 6 bases and J by 0 bases, with 12 bases between the two germline ends. Germline CDR1 reads MNHNS; CDR2 reads SASEGT. The DNA for the CDR3 is TGTGCCAGCAGGCTCGGGGGAACCTCCTACGAGCAGTACTTC. Encoded protein: CASRLGGTSYEQYF.

The chain is built from TRBV11-2 and TRBJ2-2, with 7 bases matching TRBD2. The CDR3 covers 17 residues. Germline values: CDR1 SGHAT, CDR2 FQNNGV. The trim removed 5 bases at V and 3 bases at J, leaving 12 bases unmatched. CDR3 sequence (DNA): TGTGCCAGCAGCAACCTCGGGCGTCTAGCGGACACCGGGGAGCTGTTTTTT. Amino acid sequence: CASSNLGRLADTGELFF.

This clonotype appeared many times. The V gene is TRBV6-6, the J gene TRBJ1-5; 7 bases are shared with TRBD1. This CDR3 spans 22 amino acids. Germline CDR1 and CDR2: MNHNY and SVGAGI (reference sequence). With V trimmed by 0 bases and J by 1 base, 21 bases remained unmatched. The CDR3 reads CASSYSSDKGAGRLTSNQPQHF. The CDR3 DNA sequence: TGTGCCAGCAGTTACTCGTCGGACAAGGGGGCCGGGAGGTTGACGAGCAATCAGCCCCAGCATTTT.

This clonotype was counted a few times. The rearrangement joins TRBV6-2 or TRBV6-3 to TRBJ1-1; D call uncertain. This CDR3 has 14 amino acids. V was clipped by 2 bases and J by 5 bases, with 12 bases between them. Germline V gene sequence: CDR1 MNHEY, CDR2 SVGEGT. CDR3 bases: TGTGCCAGCAGTTACACCGAGGTTATGACTGAAGCTTTCTTT. This translates into CASSYTEVMTEAFF.

The sample holds many counts of this clonotype. The rearrangement links TRBV11-2 to TRBJ2-2; 10 nucleotides line up with TRBD2. Germline CDR1 and CDR2: SGHAT and FQNNGV. Trimming at V came to 8 bases and at J to 0 bases, leaving 9 bases not matched to a gene. The CDR3 extends over 17 amino acids. The CDR3 protein is CASGKGTSASNTGELFF. As DNA, the CDR3 is TGTGCCAGCGGAAAAGGGACTAGCGCTTCGAACACCGGGGAGCTGTTTTTT.

In this sample, this clonotype turned up once. The rearrangement links TRBV11-2 to TRBJ2-7; 9 nucleotides agree with TRBD2. This CDR3 spans 16 amino acids. V lost 5 bases and J lost 4; bases outside the gene matches: 12. Looked up from germline, CDR1 is SGHAT and CDR2 is FQNNGV. This chain's CDR3 is CASSAIAGVNQYEQYF. The CDR3 DNA reads TGTGCCAGCAGCGCCATAGCGGGAGTAAATCAATACGAGCAGTACTTC.

This clonotype was detected many times. The chain couples TRBV2 to TRBJ1-2; weak D call: TRBD1 (6 bases). Germline values: CDR1 SNHLY, CDR2 FYNNEI. V lost 6 bases and J 5 bases, leaving 7 bases between the germline ends. CDR3 size: 11 residues. Here the CDR3 reads CASRGAYGYTF. In nucleotides, the CDR3 is TGTGCCAGCAGGGGGGCATATGGCTACACCTTC.

The sample holds many counts of this clonotype. The genes are TRBV27 and TRBJ1-2; tentatively, D is TRBD1 (6 bases). The V end was cut by 6 bases, the J end by 8 bases, with 16 bases between. The CDR3 spans 13 residues. Germline values: CDR1 MNHEY, CDR2 SMNVEV (reference sequence). CDR3 sequence (DNA): TGTGCCAGCAGCCGAAGGGGGTTTGAAGGCTACACCTTC. Translating it yields CASSRRGFEGYTF.

This clonotype was counted many times. The CDR3 loop reads CSVEEGTGRTGELFF. The DNA of the CDR3 is TGCAGCGTTGAAGAGGGGACAGGGCGAACCGGGGAGCTGTTTTTT. The chain has TRBV29-1 and TRBJ2-2; 9 positions match TRBD1. The CDR3 sequence is 15 residues long. V shed 0 bases and J 5 bases; nucleotides not matched to a gene: 4. Per the germline V gene, CDR1 is SQVTM and CDR2 is ANQGSEA.

This clonotype was counted many times. The chain is built from TRBV5-1 and TRBJ2-2; D ambiguous. The CDR3 runs 15 residues. V was clipped by 0 bases and J by 1 base, with 7 bases between them. Germline V gene sequence: CDR1 SGHRS, CDR2 YFSETQ. The CDR3 DNA sequence: TGCGCCAGCAGCTTGGGGCACCTGAACACCGGGGAGCTGTTTTTT. It is translated as CASSLGHLNTGELFF. The full variable domain, in which reference TRBV5-1 and TRBJ2-2 provide the parts outside the CDR3, is KAGVTQTPRYLIKTRGQQVTLSCSPISGHRSVSWYQQTPGQGLQFLFEYFSETQRNKGNFPGRFSGRQFSNSRSEMNVSTLELGDSALYLCASSLGHLNTGELFFGEGSRLTVL.

The chain uses TRBV7-3 and TRBJ2-2; D perhaps matches TRBD1 (6 bases). The germline gives CDR1 SGHTA, CDR2 FQGTGA. V dropped 5 bases and J dropped 6 bases, with 13 bases sitting between them. The CDR3 sequence is 14 residues long. CDR3 region: CASSLQGWAGELFF. The CDR3 DNA follows: TGTGCCAGCAGCCTACAGGGTTGGGCCGGGGAGCTGTTTTTT. Using reference TRBV7-3 and TRBJ2-2 for the parts outside the CDR3, the full variable domain is GAGVSQTPSNKVTEKGKYVELRCDPISGHTALYWYRQSLGQGPEFLIYFQGTGAADDSGLPNDRFFAVRPEGSVSTLKIQRTERGDSAVYLCASSLQGWAGELFFGEGSRLTVL.

The V and J genes are TRBV6-1 and TRBJ2-2, with 7 bases matching TRBD1. The germline V gene has CDR1 MNHNS and CDR2 SASEGT. The J segment lost 5 bases and the V segment lost 3 bases, leaving 9 bases of the junction unmatched. This CDR3 is 16 amino acids long. The chain's CDR3 is CASSDRDRQVTGELFF. CDR3 nucleotide sequence: TGTGCCAGCAGTGATAGGGACAGACAAGTTACCGGGGAGCTGTTTTTT.

This clonotype was recorded at least ten times. The V and J genes are TRBV10-3 and TRBJ1-1, with D unclear. With 5 bases removed from V and 5 bases from J, the gap between germline ends came to 18 bases. Germline V gives CDR1 ENHRY, CDR2 SYGVKD. The CDR3 length is 15 residues. The CDR3 protein is CAISKMEAGSTEAFF. CDR3 nucleotide sequence: TGTGCCATCAGTAAGATGGAGGCCGGGTCGACTGAAGCTTTCTTT.

This clonotype was recorded at least ten times. This chain connects TRBV18 to TRBJ1-5; TRBD1 matches at 9 bases. The CDR3 has 15 amino acids. Trimming cost V 4 bases and J 2 bases; bases outside gene matches: 3. Germline-derived CDR1 and CDR2 are KGHSH and LQKENI. Here the CDR3 reads CASSRGDRGNQPQHF. The CDR3 bases are TGTGCCAGCTCACGAGGGGACAGGGGCAATCAGCCCCAGCATTTT.

Ten or more counts support this clonotype. The chain couples TRBV5-5 to TRBJ2-3, with D perhaps matching TRBD1 (6 bases). Germline-derived CDR1 and CDR2 are SGHKS and YYEKEE (reference sequence). Between the trimmed V and J ends, which lost 1 base and 5 bases, there was a span of 14 bases. There are 15 residues in the CDR3. The CDR3 reads CASSLLTPRGDTQYF. CDR3 in DNA: TGTGCCAGCAGCTTGCTGACCCCCAGGGGAGATACGCAGTATTTT.

This chain joins TRBV2 and TRBJ1-1; TRBD1 might be the D (5 bases). The CDR3 is 16 amino acids. Germline V gives CDR1 SNHLY, CDR2 FYNNEI. Deletions cut 3 bases from V and 1 base from J, with 15 bases between. This CDR3 reads CASSEQGAQRNTEAFF. DNA for the CDR3: TGTGCCAGCAGTGAGCAAGGGGCGCAAAGGAACACTGAAGCTTTCTTT.